The 25 T cell receptor beta chains in this list originate from one sample, sequenced in a study of T cells after yellow fever vaccination. MiXCR, applied by TCRdb to the 5' RACE reads, yields one record per CDR3 protein. The repertoire holds a few hundred thousand distinct CDR3 sequences, with 11% as singletons. Sequenced material: PBMCs, taken on the day of the first yellow fever vaccination. All receptors derive from a man aged 18 to 30 who received the YFV17D yellow fever vaccine.

This clonotype showed up just a few times. The chain recombines TRBV12-3 or TRBV12-4 with TRBJ2-1; D perhaps matches TRBD1 (6 bases). This CDR3 comprises 13 residues. Trimming stripped 7 bases from V and 9 bases from J, with 16 bases between. For the CDR3, the DNA is TGTGCCAGCACCTTGAGCAGGGGAGTTGAGCAGTTCTTC. It is translated as CASTLSRGVEQFF.

This clonotype was picked up many times. The chain joins TRBV5-1 to TRBJ2-7, with D hard to call. The CDR3 is made up of 12 amino acids. The germline V and J ends were trimmed by 1 base and 7 bases, with 9 bases remaining between them. Germline-derived CDR1 and CDR2 are SGHRS and YFSETQ. CDR3 sequence reads: CASSLLGSEQYF. CDR3 sequence (DNA): TGCGCCAGCAGCTTGCTTGGATCGGAGCAGTACTTC.

This clonotype has more than one count but fewer than ten. This rearrangement joins TRBV20-1 to TRBJ1-3; D unclear. This CDR3 region has 12 residues. The V end lost 1 base, the J end lost 7 bases, and 8 bases lay between the germline ends. Germline CDR1 is DFQATT and CDR2 is SNEGSKA (reference sequence). This chain's CDR3 is CSARGLGNTIYF. CDR3 nucleotides: TGCAGTGCTAGAGGTCTAGGGAACACCATATATTTT.

This clonotype was seen repeatedly, ten times or more. This chain connects TRBV12-3 or TRBV12-4 to TRBJ2-5, with 14 bases fitting TRBD2. The length of the CDR3 is 20 residues. J lost 3 bases, V lost 5 bases, and 17 bases had no gene match. The CDR3 loop is CASSRVPGLAGAYVEETQYF. CDR3 nucleotide sequence: TGTGCCAGCAGTCGTGTCCCGGGACTAGCGGGGGCATACGTCGAAGAGACCCAGTACTTC.

The gene calls are TRBV29-1 and TRBJ2-7, with 11 bases matching TRBD1. CDR1 SQVTM and CDR2 ANQGSEA come from the germline V gene. The CDR3 has 16 residues. V trimming: 4 bases; J trimming: 5 bases; junction bases outside the gene matches: 13. The CDR3 coding sequence is TGCAGCGTTGGCAAGATACCGGGACAGGGGGGAAACGAGCAGTACTTC. Protein: CSVGKIPGQGGNEQYF.

The V gene is TRBV20-1, the J gene TRBJ1-1; possible D gene TRBD1, 5 bases. Trimming removed 3 bases at V and 5 bases at J, with 16 bases between. CDR1 and CDR2 (germline): DFQATT, SNEGSKA (reference sequence). CDR3 size: 14 residues. CDR3 amino acids: CSASPGSRSTEAFF. The DNA of the CDR3 is TGCAGTGCTAGCCCAGGGTCCCGGTCGACTGAAGCTTTCTTT.

This clonotype was recorded a few times. The V call is TRBV7-9, the J call TRBJ2-7; weak D call: TRBD1 (5 bases). Looked up from germline, CDR1 is SEHNR and CDR2 is FQNEAQ (reference sequence). This CDR3 comprises 13 residues. Trimming took 5 bases from V and 0 from J, leaving 8 bases between them. The CDR3 DNA reads TGTGCCAGCAGCGCGACAGTCTCCTACGAGCAGTACGTC. This sequence encodes CASSATVSYEQYV.

The sample holds a few counts of this clonotype. The chain employs TRBV5-5 and TRBJ1-2; D gene uncertain. Germline-derived CDR1 and CDR2 are SGHKS and YYEKEE (reference sequence). The CDR3 covers 15 residues. Trimming pared 1 base from V and 0 bases from J, leaving 10 bases between. CDR3 loop: CASSLLRETNYGYTF. CDR3 coding DNA: TGTGCCAGCAGCTTGTTGAGGGAAACTAACTATGGCTACACCTTC.

The chain joins TRBV20-1 to TRBJ2-5; a possible D gene is TRBD1 (5 bases). Germline CDR1 is DFQATT and CDR2 is SNEGSKA (reference sequence). The V gene lost 2 bases and the J gene lost 5 bases, with 9 bases spanning the gap. This CDR3 contains 12 residues. The DNA of the CDR3 is TGCAGTGCTAGAAGGGGTACGGAGACCCAGTACTTC. Encoded protein: CSARRGTETQYF.

The V gene is TRBV10-3, the J gene TRBJ1-2, with 12 bases identical to TRBD1. J lost 2 bases, V lost 8 bases, and 3 bases had no gene match. The CDR3 extends over 14 amino acids. Germline CDR1 and CDR2: ENHRY and SYGVKD. The CDR3 reads CAIGTGGQNYGYTF. In nucleotides, the CDR3 is TGTGCCATCGGGACAGGGGGCCAAAACTATGGCTACACCTTC.

This rearrangement joins TRBV5-1 to TRBJ2-3, with 13 bases matching TRBD2. CDR3 size: 16 residues. In germline, CDR1 is SGHRS, CDR2 YFSETQ. J gave up 4 bases and V 2 bases, and 4 bases lay outside the gene matches. The CDR3 bases are TGCGCCAGCAGCTTAGGACTAGCGGGAGTCGCAGATACGCAGTATTTT. Protein: CASSLGLAGVADTQYF.

This clonotype came up a few times. The gene calls are TRBV24-1 and TRBJ1-2; D remains unclear. The germline V gene encodes CDR1 KGHDR and CDR2 SFDVKD. The CDR3 is made up of 14 amino acids. V dropped 2 bases and J dropped 8 bases, with 14 bases sitting between them. The CDR3 DNA follows: TGTGCCACCAGTGATTCGTGGCAGGAAGAGGGCTACACCTTC. Its protein is CATSDSWQEEGYTF.

The genes are TRBV4-2 and TRBJ1-1, with TRBD1 identical over 7 bases. The V and J ends lost 4 bases and 0 bases, in that order; junction bases with no gene match: 8. The germline gives CDR1 LGHNA, CDR2 YNFKEQ. The CDR3 loop spans 16 amino acids. The CDR3 here is CASSRETGQLNTEAFF. CDR3 nucleotides: TGTGCCAGCAGCCGAGAGACGGGACAGTTGAACACTGAAGCTTTCTTT.

CDR3 bases: TGCGCCAGCAGCTCAGGGGGGATTATCAATGAGCAGTTCTTC. Translation: CASSSGGIINEQFF. The rearrangement joins TRBV5-1 to TRBJ2-1, with D perhaps matching TRBD1 (7 bases). CDR1 is SGHRS and CDR2 is YFSETQ in the germline V gene. Trimming shortened V by 3 bases and J by 6 bases, and 13 bases separated the two germline ends. CDR3 size: 14 residues.

J is TRBJ2-2 and V is TRBV27, with 11 bases that match TRBD1. The CDR3 spans 15 residues. The germline CDR1 and CDR2 sequences are MNHEY and SMNVEV (reference sequence). With 6 bases clipped from V and 6 bases from J, the junction kept 6 bases outside the gene matches. CDR3 coding DNA: TGTGCCAGCAGATCCGGGACAGGGGGTCCCGGGGAGCTGTTTTTT. Residues: CASRSGTGGPGELFF.

This clonotype was seen at least ten times. The chain is built from TRBV29-1 and TRBJ2-2; D may be TRBD2 (5 bases). Germline values: CDR1 SQVTM, CDR2 ANQGSEA. V lost 4 bases, J lost 3 bases, and 12 bases lay in between. The CDR3 has 14 amino acids. The CDR3 nucleotides are TGCAGCGTTGGTTCGGGGTGGGACACCGGGGAGCTGTTTTTT. Translated: CSVGSGWDTGELFF.

Many counts were recorded for this clonotype. V gene TRBV12-3 or TRBV12-4 combines with J gene TRBJ2-5; D might be TRBD1 (6 bases). This CDR3 is built from 16 residues. Between the trimmed V and J ends, which lost 5 bases and 5 bases, there was a span of 21 bases. The CDR3 reads CASSLLGQLNGETQYF. The CDR3 nucleotides are TGTGCCAGCAGTCTTTTGGGACAATTGAATGGGGAGACCCAGTACTTC.

This clonotype appeared a few times. The chain employs TRBV6-5 and TRBJ1-1; 8 bases fit TRBD1. This CDR3 contains 15 residues. V trimming: 8 bases; J trimming: 5 bases; junction bases outside the gene matches: 13. Germline V lookup: CDR1 MNHEY, CDR2 SVGAGI. The CDR3 spells CASSATRQGRTEAFF. Written as DNA, the CDR3 is TGTGCCAGCTCGGCCACCAGACAGGGGCGTACTGAAGCTTTCTTT.

This clonotype was counted ten times or more. This chain uses TRBV20-1 with TRBJ2-1, with D possibly TRBD2 on 5 matching bases. The V end lost 6 bases, the J end lost 7 bases, and 16 bases lay between the germline ends. Germline CDR1 is DFQATT and CDR2 is SNEGSKA (reference sequence). This CDR3 comprises 13 residues. CDR3: CSARRPSGNEQFF. The CDR3 nucleotides are TGCAGTGCCCGCCGGCCCTCGGGAAATGAGCAGTTCTTC.

The chain couples TRBV11-2 to TRBJ2-1, with D perhaps TRBD1 (5 bases). This CDR3 is 18 amino acids long. Germline V gene lookup returns CDR1 SGHAT and CDR2 FQNNGV. The V end lost 2 bases, the J end lost 7 bases, and 24 bases lay between the germline ends. In DNA form, the CDR3 reads TGTGCCAGCAGCTTAAATATGGCAGGGCAAGGGCAATTTAATGAGCAGTTCTTC. Its translation is CASSLNMAGQGQFNEQFF.

This clonotype appeared many times. The chain recombines TRBV5-1 with TRBJ2-4, with D uncertain. V was shortened by 0 bases and J by 5 bases, with 15 bases between the two germline ends. This CDR3 has 16 amino acids. CDR1 is SGHRS and CDR2 is YFSETQ in the germline V gene. CDR3: CASSLVSGSPENIQYF. The CDR3 region has the DNA TGCGCCAGCAGCTTGGTTAGTGGGTCGCCCGAAAACATTCAGTACTTC.

This clonotype has only a few counts. The chain employs TRBV7-7 and TRBJ2-7; D is uncertain. Germline V CDR1 and CDR2: SSHAT, FNYEAQ (reference sequence). The CDR3 totals 13 residues. Written as DNA, the CDR3 is TGTGCTAGCAGCTACAGCCCCGGCTACGAGCAGTACGTC. This sequence encodes CASSYSPGYEQYV.

The genes are TRBV5-5 and TRBJ2-5; TRBD1 matches 7 bases. After removal of 9 bases from V and 1 base from J, the junction contained 6 bases not matched to a gene. Germline-derived CDR1 and CDR2 are SGHKS and YYEKEE (reference sequence). The CDR3 covers 13 residues. CDR3 DNA: TGTGCCACCACTGACAGGGCCCAAGAGACCCAGTACTTC. Translated: CATTDRAQETQYF.

This clonotype was observed a handful of times. The CDR3 sequence is CSAVMGGSYGYTF. As DNA, the CDR3 is TGCAGCGCCGTCATGGGGGGGTCCTATGGCTACACCTTC. This chain connects TRBV29-1 to TRBJ1-2, with a tentative D call TRBD1 (5 bases). Germline-derived CDR1 and CDR2 are SQVTM and ANQGSEA. V was shortened by 7 bases and J by 4 bases, with 16 bases between the two germline ends. This CDR3 comprises 13 residues.

Details on this clonotype: It may be a read error: a sequence one base away is much more abundant. V gene TRBV2 combines with J gene TRBJ2-5; the D gene could be TRBD1 or TRBD2 (5 bases each). CDR3 length: 15 residues. The V end was cut by 1 base, the J end by 7 bases, with 16 bases between. Germline V lookup: CDR1 SNHLY, CDR2 FYNNEI. The CDR3 sequence: CASSEGGAASTTQYF. CDR3 DNA: TGTGCCAGCAGTGAAGGAGGGGCGGCATCAACGACCCAGTACTTC.